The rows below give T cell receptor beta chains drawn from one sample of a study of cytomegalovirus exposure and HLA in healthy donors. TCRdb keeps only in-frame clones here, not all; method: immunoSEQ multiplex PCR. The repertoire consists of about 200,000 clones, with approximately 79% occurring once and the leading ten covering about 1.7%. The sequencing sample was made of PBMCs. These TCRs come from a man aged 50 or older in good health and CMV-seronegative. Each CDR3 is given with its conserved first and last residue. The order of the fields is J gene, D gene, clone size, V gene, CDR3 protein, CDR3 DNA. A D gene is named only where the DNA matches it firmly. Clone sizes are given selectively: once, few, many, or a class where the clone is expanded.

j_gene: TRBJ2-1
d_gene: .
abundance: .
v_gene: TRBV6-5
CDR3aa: CASIPRQGKYNEQFF
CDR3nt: TGTGCCAGCATCCCAAGGCAGGGAAAGTACAATGAGCAGTTCTTC

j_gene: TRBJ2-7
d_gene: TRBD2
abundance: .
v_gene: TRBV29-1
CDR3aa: CSASGSPQGAYEQYF
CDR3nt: TGCAGCGCTAGCGGGAGTCCCCAAGGGGCCTACGAGCAGTACTTC

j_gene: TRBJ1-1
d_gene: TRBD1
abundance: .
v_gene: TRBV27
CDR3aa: CASRSLQGITEAFF
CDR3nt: TGTGCCAGCAGGAGTCTACAGGGGATCACTGAAGCTTTCTTT

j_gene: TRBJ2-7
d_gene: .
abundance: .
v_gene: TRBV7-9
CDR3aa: CASRSGVNYEQYF
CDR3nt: TGTGCCAGCAGGTCGGGGGTAAACTACGAGCAGTACTTC

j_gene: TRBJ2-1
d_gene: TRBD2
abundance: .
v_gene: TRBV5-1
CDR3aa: CASSSGLEVNEQFF
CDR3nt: TGCGCCAGCAGCTCCGGACTAGAGGTCAATGAGCAGTTCTTC

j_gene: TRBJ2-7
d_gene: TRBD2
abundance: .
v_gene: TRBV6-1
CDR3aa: CATGGEGEQYF
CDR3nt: TGTGCCACGGGGGGGGAGGGCGAGCAGTACTTC

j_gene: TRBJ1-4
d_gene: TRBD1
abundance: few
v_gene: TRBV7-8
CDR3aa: CASNGGQKSEKLFF
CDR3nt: TGTGCCAGCAACGGGGGACAGAAGTCTGAAAAACTGTTTTTT

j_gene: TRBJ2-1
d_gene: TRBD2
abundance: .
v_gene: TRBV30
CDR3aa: CAWEQSGAGLQKQFF
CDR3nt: TGTGCCTGGGAACAAAGCGGGGCCGGCCTACAGAAGCAGTTCTTC

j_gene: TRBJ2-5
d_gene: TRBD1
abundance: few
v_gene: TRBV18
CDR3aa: CASSPRQVATGLETQYF
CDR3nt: TGTGCCAGCTCACCGCGTCAGGTCGCGACAGGGCTGGAGACCCAGTACTTC

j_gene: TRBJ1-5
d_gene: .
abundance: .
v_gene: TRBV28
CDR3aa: CASRNTGHQPQHF
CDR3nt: TGTGCCAGCAGAAATACAGGGCATCAGCCCCAGCATTTT

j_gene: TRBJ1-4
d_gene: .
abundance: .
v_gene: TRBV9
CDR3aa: CASSVSGASEKLFF
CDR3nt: TGTGCCAGCAGCGTATCAGGGGCGAGTGAAAAACTGTTTTTT

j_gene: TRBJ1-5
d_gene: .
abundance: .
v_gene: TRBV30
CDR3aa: CAWSASNQPQHF
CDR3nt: TGTGCCTGGAGTGCAAGCAATCAGCCCCAGCATTTT

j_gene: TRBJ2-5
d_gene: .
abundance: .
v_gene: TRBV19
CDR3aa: CASAPPGVWETQYF
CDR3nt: TGTGCCAGTGCCCCTCCCGGAGTCTGGGAGACCCAGTACTTC

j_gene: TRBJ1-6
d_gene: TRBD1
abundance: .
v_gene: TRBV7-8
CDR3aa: CASSEDRGGRSPLHF
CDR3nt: TGTGCCAGCAGCGAGGACAGGGGAGGTCGATCACCCCTCCACTTT

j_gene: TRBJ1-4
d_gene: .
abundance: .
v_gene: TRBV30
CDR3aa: CAWGRGNEKLFF
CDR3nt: TGTGCCTGGGGCCGAGGGAATGAAAAACTGTTTTTT

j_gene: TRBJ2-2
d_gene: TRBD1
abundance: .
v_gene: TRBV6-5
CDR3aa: CASSYFRGQGIGELFF
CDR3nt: TGTGCCAGCAGTTACTTCCGGGGACAGGGAATCGGGGAGCTGTTTTTT

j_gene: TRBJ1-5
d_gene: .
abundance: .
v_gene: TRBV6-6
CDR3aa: CASSPTGFNQPQHF
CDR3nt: TGTGCCAGCAGTCCTACAGGGTTCAATCAGCCCCAGCATTTT

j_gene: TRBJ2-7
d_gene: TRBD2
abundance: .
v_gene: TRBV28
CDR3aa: CASSFLLAGLSYEQYF
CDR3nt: TGTGCCAGCAGTTTCCTACTAGCGGGCCTCTCCTACGAGCAGTACTTC

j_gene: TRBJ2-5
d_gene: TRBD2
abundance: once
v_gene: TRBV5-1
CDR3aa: CASSPSWGGETQYF
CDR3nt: TGCGCCAGCAGCCCCTCGTGGGGAGGGGAGACCCAGTACTTC

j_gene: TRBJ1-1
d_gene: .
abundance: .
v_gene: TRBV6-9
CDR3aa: CASSYWGKGVLNTEAFF
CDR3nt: TGTGCCAGCAGTTATTGGGGGAAGGGGGTCCTGAACACTGAAGCTTTCTTT

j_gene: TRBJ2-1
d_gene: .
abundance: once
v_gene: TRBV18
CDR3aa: CASSPPFGNEQFF
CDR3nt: TGTGCCAGCTCACCACCGTTCGGCAATGAGCAGTTCTTC

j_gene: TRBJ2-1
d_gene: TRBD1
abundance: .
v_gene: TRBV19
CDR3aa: CASSRQGDYNEQFF
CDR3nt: TGTGCCAGTAGTCGACAGGGGGACTACAATGAGCAGTTCTTC

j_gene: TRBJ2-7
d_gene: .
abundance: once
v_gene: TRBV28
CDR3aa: CASSLEYEQYF
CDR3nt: TGTGCCAGCAGCCTAGAATACGAGCAGTACTTC